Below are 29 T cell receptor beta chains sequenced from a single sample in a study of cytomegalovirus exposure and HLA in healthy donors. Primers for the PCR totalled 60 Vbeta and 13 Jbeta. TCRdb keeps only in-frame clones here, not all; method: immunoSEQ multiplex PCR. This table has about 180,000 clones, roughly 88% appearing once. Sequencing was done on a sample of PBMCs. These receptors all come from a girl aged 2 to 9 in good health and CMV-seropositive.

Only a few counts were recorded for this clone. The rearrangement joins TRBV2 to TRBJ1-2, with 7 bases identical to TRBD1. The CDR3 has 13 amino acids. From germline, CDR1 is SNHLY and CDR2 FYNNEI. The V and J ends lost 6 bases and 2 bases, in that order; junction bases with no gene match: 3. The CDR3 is CASSRGQNYGYTF. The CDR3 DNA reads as TGTGCCAGCAGCAGGGGACAGAACTATGGCTACACCTTC.

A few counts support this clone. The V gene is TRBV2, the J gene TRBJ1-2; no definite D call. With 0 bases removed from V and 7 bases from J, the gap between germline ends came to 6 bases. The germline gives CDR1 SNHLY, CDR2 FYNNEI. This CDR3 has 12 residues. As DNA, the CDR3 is TGTGCCAGCAGTGAAGCGGGCCCTGGCTACACCTTC. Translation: CASSEAGPGYTF.

CDR3 DNA: TGTGCCAGCAGTAAACAGATTATTAGCTCCTACGAGCAGTACTTC. Translated, it gives CASSKQIISSYEQYF. This chain connects TRBV5-5 to TRBJ2-7; D remains unclear. CDR3 length equals 15 residues. Germline CDR1 and CDR2: SGHKS and YYEKEE (reference sequence). V lost 5 bases and J lost 0, with 15 bases in between.

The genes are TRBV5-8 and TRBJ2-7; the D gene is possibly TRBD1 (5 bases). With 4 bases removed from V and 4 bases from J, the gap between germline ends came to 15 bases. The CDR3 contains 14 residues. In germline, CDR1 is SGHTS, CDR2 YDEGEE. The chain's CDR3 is CASSRFDRYYEQYF. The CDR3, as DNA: TGTGCCAGCAGCCGCTTCGACAGATATTACGAGCAGTACTTC.

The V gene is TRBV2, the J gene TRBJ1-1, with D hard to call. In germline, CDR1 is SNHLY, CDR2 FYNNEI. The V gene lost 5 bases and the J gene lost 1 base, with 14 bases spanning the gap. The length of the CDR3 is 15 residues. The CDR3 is CASSKEVAGNTEAFF. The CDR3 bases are TGTGCCAGCAGTAAAGAGGTAGCTGGGAACACTGAAGCTTTCTTT.

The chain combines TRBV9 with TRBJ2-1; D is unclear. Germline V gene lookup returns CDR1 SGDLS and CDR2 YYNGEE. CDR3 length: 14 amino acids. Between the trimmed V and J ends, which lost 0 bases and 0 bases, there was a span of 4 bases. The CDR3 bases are TGTGCCAGCAGCGTAGCTAGCTCCTACAATGAGCAGTTCTTC. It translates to CASSVASSYNEQFF.

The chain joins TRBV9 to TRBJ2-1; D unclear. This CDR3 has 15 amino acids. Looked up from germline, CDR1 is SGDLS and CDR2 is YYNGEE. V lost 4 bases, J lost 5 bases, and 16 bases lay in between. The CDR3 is CASSPWARDNNEQFF. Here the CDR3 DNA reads TGTGCCAGCAGCCCATGGGCCAGAGATAACAATGAGCAGTTCTTC.

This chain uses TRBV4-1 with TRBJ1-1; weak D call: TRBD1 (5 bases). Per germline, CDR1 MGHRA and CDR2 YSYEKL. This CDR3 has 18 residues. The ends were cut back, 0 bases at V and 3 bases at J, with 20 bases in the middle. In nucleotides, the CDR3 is TGCGCCAGCAGCCAAGATCAAAGTGGTGGGGGGAAGGACACTGAAGCTTTCTTT. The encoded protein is CASSQDQSGGGKDTEAFF.

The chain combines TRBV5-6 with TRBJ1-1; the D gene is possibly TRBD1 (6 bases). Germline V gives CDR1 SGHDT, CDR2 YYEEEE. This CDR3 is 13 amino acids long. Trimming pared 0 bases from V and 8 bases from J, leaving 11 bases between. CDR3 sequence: CASSLVAGEEAFF. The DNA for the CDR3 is TGTGCCAGCAGCTTGGTGGCAGGGGAAGAAGCTTTCTTT.

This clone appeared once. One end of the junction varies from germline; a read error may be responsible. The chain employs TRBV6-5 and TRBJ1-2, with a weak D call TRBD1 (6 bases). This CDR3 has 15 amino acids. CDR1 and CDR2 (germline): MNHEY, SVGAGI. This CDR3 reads CASGYSWTVGYGYTF. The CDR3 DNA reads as TGTGCCAGCGGTTATTCCTGGACAGTGGGCTATGGCTACACCTTC.

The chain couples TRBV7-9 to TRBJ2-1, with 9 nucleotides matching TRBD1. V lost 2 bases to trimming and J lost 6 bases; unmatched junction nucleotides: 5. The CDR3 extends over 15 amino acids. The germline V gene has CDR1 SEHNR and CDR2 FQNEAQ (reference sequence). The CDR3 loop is CASSLLKTGGNEQFF. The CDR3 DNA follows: TGTGCCAGCAGCTTACTAAAGACAGGGGGCAATGAGCAGTTCTTC. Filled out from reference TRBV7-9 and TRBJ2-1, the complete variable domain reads DTGVSQNPRHKITKRGQNVTFRCDPISEHNRLYWYRQTLGQGPEFLTYFQNEAQLEKSRLLSDRFSAERPKGSFSTLEIQRTEQGDSAMYLCASSLLKTGGNEQFFGPGTRLTVL.

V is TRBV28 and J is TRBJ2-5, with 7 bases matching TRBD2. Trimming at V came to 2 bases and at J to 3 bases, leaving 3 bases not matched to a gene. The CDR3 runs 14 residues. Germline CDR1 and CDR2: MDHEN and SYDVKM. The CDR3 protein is CASSLAGEEETQYF. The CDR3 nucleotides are TGTGCCAGCAGTTTAGCGGGAGAGGAAGAGACCCAGTACTTC.

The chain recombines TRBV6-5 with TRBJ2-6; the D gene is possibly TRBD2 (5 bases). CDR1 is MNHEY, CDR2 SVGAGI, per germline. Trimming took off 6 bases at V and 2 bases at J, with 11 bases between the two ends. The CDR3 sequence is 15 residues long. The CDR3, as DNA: TGTGCCAGCAGCCGCAAGCGGACTGGGGCCAACGTCCTGACTTTC. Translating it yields CASSRKRTGANVLTF.

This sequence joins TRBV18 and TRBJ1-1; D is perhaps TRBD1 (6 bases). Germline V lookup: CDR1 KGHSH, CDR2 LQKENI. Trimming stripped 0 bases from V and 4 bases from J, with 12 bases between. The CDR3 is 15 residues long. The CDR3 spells CASSPPSGEGTEAFF. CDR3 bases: TGTGCCAGCTCACCACCGTCAGGGGAGGGCACTGAAGCTTTCTTT.

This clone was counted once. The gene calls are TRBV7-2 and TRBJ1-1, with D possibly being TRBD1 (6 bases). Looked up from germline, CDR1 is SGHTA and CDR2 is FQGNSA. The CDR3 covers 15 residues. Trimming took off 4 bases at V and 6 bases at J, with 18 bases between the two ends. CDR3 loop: CASSSPRGTIAEAFF. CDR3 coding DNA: TGTGCCAGCAGCTCCCCCAGGGGTACTATTGCTGAAGCTTTCTTT.

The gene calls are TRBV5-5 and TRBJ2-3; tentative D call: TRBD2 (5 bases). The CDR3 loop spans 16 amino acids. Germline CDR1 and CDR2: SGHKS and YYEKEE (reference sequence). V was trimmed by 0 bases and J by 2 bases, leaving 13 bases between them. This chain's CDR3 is CASSLVSGRPTDTQYF. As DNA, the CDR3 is TGTGCCAGCAGCTTGGTTTCGGGGAGACCCACAGATACGCAGTATTTT.

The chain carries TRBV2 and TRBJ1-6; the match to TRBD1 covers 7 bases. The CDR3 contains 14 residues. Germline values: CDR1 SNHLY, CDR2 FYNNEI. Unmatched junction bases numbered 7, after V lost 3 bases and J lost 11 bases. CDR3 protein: CASSEVPGGAPLHF. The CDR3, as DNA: TGTGCCAGCAGTGAGGTTCCAGGGGGAGCACCCCTCCACTTT. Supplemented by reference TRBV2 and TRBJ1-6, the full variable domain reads EPEVTQTPSHQVTQMGQEVILRCVPISNHLYFYWYRQILGQKVEFLVSFYNNEISEKSEIFDDQFSVERPDGSNFTLKIRSTKLEDSAMYFCASSEVPGGAPLHFGNGTRLTVT.

In nucleotides, the CDR3 is TGTGCCATCAGTGAGATGCTGGGCCAAGCAGGCACCGGGGAGCTGTTTTTT. This translates into CAISEMLGQAGTGELFF. This chain joins TRBV10-3 and TRBJ2-2; D is ambiguous. Between the trimmed V and J ends, which lost 2 bases and 4 bases, there was a span of 17 bases. Germline V gene data show CDR1 as ENHRY and CDR2 as SYGVKD. The length of the CDR3 is 17 residues.

CDR3 sequence (DNA): TGTGCCAGCAGCTTGTCCCTGACAGGGGACGAGCAGTACTTC. Translating it yields CASSLSLTGDEQYF. V usage is TRBV11-1 and J usage is TRBJ2-7, with 8 bases lining up with TRBD1. Unmatched junction bases numbered 6, after V lost 3 bases and J lost 5 bases. The CDR3 totals 14 residues. The V gene's germline CDR1 is SGHAT and CDR2 FQDESV (reference sequence).

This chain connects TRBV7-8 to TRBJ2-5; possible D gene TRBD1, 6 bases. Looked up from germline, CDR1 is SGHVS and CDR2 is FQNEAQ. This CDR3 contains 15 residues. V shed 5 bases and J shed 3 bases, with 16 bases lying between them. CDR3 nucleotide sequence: TGTGCCAGCAGCCGAGGGGGTATAGGGAAAGAGACCCAGTACTTC. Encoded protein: CASSRGGIGKETQYF.

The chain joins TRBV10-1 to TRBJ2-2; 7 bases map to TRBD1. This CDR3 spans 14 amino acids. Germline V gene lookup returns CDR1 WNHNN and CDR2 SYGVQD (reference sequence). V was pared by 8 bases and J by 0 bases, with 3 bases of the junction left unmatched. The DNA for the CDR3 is TGCGCCAGCGGAGGACAGGCGAACACCGGGGAGCTGTTTTTT. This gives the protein CASGGQANTGELFF.

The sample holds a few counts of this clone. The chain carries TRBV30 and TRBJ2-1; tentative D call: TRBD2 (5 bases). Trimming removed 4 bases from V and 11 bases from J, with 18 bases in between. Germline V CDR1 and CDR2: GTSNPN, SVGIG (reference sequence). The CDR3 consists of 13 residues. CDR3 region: CAWNGIGLWQQFF. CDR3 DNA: TGTGCCTGGAATGGTATTGGACTTTGGCAGCAGTTCTTC.

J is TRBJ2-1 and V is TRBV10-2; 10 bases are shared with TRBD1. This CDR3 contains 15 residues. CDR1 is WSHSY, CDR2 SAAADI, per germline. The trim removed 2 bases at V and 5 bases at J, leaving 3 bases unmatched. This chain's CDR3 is CASSETGTGDNEQFF. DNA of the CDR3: TGCGCCAGCAGTGAGACCGGGACAGGGGACAATGAGCAGTTCTTC.

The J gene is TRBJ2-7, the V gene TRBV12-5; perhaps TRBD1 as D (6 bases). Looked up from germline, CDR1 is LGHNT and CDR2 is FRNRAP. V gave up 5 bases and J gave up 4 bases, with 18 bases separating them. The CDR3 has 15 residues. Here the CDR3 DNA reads TGTGCTAGTGGTCCCGCCCAGGGGCCCCCTTACGAGCAGTACTTC. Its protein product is CASGPAQGPPYEQYF. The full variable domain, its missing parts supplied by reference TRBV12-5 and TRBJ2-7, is DARVTQTPRHKVTEMGQEVTMRCQPILGHNTVFWYRQTMMQGLELLAYFRNRAPLDDSGMPKDRFSAEMPDATLATLKIQPSEPRDSAVYFCASGPAQGPPYEQYFGPGTRLTVT.

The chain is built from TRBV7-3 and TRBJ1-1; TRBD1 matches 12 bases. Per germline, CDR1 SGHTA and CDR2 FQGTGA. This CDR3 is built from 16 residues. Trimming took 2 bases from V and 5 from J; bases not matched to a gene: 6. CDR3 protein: CASSLWDRGLHTEAFF. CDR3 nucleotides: TGTGCCAGCAGCTTATGGGACAGGGGGCTACATACTGAAGCTTTCTTT.

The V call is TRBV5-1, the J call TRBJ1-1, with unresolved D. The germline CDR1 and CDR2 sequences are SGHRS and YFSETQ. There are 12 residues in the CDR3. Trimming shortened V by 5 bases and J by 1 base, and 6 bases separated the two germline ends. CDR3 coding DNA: TGCGCCAGCAGATCCGGGAACACTGAAGCTTTCTTT. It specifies CASRSGNTEAFF.

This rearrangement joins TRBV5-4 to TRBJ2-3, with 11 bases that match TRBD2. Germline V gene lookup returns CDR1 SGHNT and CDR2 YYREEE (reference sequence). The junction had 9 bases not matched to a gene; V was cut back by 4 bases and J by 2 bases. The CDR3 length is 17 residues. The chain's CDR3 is CASSIYPSGGPTDTQYF. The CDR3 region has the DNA TGTGCCAGCAGCATCTACCCTAGCGGGGGGCCCACAGATACGCAGTATTTT.

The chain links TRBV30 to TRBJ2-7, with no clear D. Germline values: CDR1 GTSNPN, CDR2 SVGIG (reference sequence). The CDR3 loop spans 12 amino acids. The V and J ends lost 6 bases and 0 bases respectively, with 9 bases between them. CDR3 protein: CACTKSSYEQYF. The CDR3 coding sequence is TGTGCCTGTACTAAATCCTCCTACGAGCAGTACTTC.

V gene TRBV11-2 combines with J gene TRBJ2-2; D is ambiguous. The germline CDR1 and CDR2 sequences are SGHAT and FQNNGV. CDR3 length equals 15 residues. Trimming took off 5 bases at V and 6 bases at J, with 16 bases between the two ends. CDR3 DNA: TGTGCCAGCAGCCCCACCTTGGCGGCGTCCGGGGAGCTGTTTTTT. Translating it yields CASSPTLAASGELFF.